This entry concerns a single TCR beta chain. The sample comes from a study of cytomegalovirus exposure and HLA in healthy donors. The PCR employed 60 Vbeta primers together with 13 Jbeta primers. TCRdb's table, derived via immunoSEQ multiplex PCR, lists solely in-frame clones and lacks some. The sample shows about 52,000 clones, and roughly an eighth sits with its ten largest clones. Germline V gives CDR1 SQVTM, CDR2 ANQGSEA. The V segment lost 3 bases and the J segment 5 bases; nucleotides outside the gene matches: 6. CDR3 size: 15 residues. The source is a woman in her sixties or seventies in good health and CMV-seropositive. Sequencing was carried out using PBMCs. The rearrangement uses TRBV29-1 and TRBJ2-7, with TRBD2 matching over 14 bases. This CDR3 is CSVERTSGGQDEQYF. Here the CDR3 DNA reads TGCAGCGTTGAGAGGACTAGCGGGGGGCAGGACGAGCAGTACTTC.